This is a list of T cell receptor beta chains from one sample in a study of cytotoxic CD8 clonotypes in ibrutinib-treated CLL. Measured with immunoSEQ multiplex PCR; TCRdb has only the in-frame clones, and not every one. The table includes approximately 45,000 clones, over 60% detected once. Specimen: PBMCs, collected after 12 months of ibrutinib treatment. Every receptor here comes from a human donor with chronic lymphocytic leukemia. The CDR3 runs from the conserved cysteine through the conserved F or W. Each record gives: clone size, V gene, D gene, J gene, CDR3 protein, CDR3 DNA. The D gene is left open where the match is weak. Clone size is stated in some rows and not others, as once, few, many or a class when expanded.

>NA|TRBV5-4|TRBD2|TRBJ2-2
CASSSVAGGPGNTGELFF
TGTGCCAGCAGCTCCGTAGCGGGAGGGCCAGGGAACACCGGGGAGCTGTTTTTT
>NA|TRBV6-5|NA|TRBJ1-1
CASSSPGGARTEAFF
TGTGCCAGCAGTTCCCCCGGGGGGGCGAGGACTGAAGCTTTCTTT
>NA|TRBV29-1|NA|TRBJ2-6
CSVEVSGANVLTF
TGCAGCGTTGAAGTCTCTGGGGCCAACGTCCTGACTTTC
>NA|TRBV20-1|TRBD1|TRBJ1-1
CSAQGVTEAFF
TGCAGTGCCCAGGGGGTCACTGAAGCTTTCTTT
>few|TRBV30|NA|TRBJ1-1
CAWSVGQGSAFF
TGTGCCTGGAGTGTAGGCCAGGGTTCGGCTTTCTTT
>NA|TRBV7-2|NA|TRBJ2-5
CASSLETGPQYF
TGTGCCAGCAGCTTAGAAACAGGGCCCCAGTACTTC
>NA|TRBV5-4|NA|TRBJ1-4
CASSLDGNEIGEKLFF
TGTGCCAGCAGCTTGGACGGGAACGAGATTGGGGAAAAACTGTTTTTT
>NA|TRBV6-1|NA|TRBJ1-3
CASSDSGVGNTIYF
TGTGCCAGCAGTGATTCAGGGGTTGGAAACACCATATATTTT
>NA|TRBV9|NA|TRBJ2-4
CASSVDGGLNIQYF
TGTGCCAGCAGCGTAGATGGTGGCTTAAACATTCAGTACTTC
>NA|TRBV6-1|NA|TRBJ1-2
CASRWTDGLGGYTF
TGTGCCAGCAGATGGACGGACGGACTGGGCGGCTACACCTTC